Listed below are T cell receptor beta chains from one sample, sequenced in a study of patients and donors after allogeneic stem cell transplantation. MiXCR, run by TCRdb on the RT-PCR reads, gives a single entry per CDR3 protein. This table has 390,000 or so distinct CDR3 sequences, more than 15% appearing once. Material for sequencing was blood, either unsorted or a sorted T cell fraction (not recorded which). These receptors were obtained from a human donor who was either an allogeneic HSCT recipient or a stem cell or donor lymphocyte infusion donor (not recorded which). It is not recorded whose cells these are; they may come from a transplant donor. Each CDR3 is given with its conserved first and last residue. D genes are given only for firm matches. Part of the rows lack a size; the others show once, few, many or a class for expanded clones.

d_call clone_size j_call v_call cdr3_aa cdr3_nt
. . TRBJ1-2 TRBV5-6 CASSPSRYGYTF TGTGCCAGCAGCCCGTCAAGATATGGCTACACCTTC
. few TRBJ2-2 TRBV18 CASSPRRGSNTGELFF TGTGCCAGCTCACCGAGACGAGGCTCGAACACCGGGGAGCTGTTTTTT
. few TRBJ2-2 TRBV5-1 CASSLAPKNTGELFF TGCGCCAGCAGCTTGGCCCCCAAGAACACCGGGGAGCTGTTTTTT
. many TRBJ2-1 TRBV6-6 CASTGEQFF TGTGCCAGCACGGGTGAGCAGTTCTTC
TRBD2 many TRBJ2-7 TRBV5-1 CASSFTSGGDYEQYF TGCGCCAGCAGCTTTACTAGCGGGGGAGACTACGAGCAGTACTTC
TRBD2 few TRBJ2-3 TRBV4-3 CASSQVRGGLSTDTQYF TGCGCCAGCAGCCAAGTGCGCGGGGGGCTTAGCACAGATACGCAGTATTTT
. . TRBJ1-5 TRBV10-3 CAISTGLPSNQPQHF TGTGCCATCAGTACAGGGCTTCCCTCCAATCAGCCCCAGCATTTT
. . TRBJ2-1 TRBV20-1 CSAKGSYNEQFF TGCAGTGCTAAGGGGTCCTACAATGAGCAGTTCTTC
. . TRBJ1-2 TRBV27 CASSLKGVPYGYTF TGTGCCAGCAGTTTGAAAGGGGTTCCCTATGGCTACACCTTC
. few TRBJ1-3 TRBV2 CASSELGPGNTIYF TGTGCCAGCAGTGAATTGGGTCCTGGAAACACCATATATTTT
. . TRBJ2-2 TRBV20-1 CSARGEGGSGTGELFF TGCAGTGCTAGAGGGGAAGGAGGTAGCGGCACCGGGGAGCTGTTTTTT
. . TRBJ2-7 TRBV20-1 CSARDLGYEQYF TGCAGTGCTAGAGATCTTGGCTACGAGCAGTACTTC
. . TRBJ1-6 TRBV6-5 CASSYQTGNGYNSPLHF TGTGCCAGCAGTTACCAGACGGGAAATGGGTATAATTCACCCCTCCACTTT
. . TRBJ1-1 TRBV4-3 CASSQEGGARVTEAFF TGCGCCAGCAGCCAAGAGGGGGGGGCCAGGGTTACTGAAGCTTTCTTT
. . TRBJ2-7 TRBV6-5 CASSYPSLTYEQYF TGTGCCAGCAGTTACCCCTCCCTAACTTACGAGCAGTACTTC
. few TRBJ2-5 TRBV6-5 CASSSLGQQETQYF TGTGCCAGCAGTTCCCTAGGACAGCAAGAGACCCAGTACTTC
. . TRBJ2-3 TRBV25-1 CASRAHPGDRWGDTQYF TGTGCCAGCAGAGCCCATCCGGGGGACCGGTGGGGAGATACGCAGTATTTT
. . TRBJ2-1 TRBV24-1 CATGDRYNEQFF TGTGCCACCGGTGACAGGTACAATGAGCAGTTCTTC
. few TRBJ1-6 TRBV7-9 CASSFTGNSPLHF TGTGCCAGCAGCTTTACAGGAAATTCACCCCTCCACTTT
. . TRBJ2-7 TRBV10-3 CAIRNSTIYEQYF TGTGCCATCCGAAACTCGACCATCTACGAGCAGTACTTC
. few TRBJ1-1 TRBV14 CASSHLRDIVNTEAFF TGTGCCAGCAGCCATCTCCGGGACATTGTGAACACTGAAGCTTTCTTT
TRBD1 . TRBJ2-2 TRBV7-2 CASLTGGPNTGELFF TGTGCCAGCTTAACAGGGGGGCCGAACACCGGGGAGCTGTTTTTT
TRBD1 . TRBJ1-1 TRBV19 CASSGQVFTEAFF TGTGCCAGTTCGGGACAGGTCTTCACTGAAGCTTTCTTT
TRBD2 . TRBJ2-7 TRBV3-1 CASSQDLRLAREQYF TGTGCCAGCAGCCAAGATCTGAGACTAGCGCGCGAGCAGTACTTC
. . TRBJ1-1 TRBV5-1 CASSLVPAGRNTEAFF TGCGCCAGCAGCTTGGTCCCGGCAGGACGCAACACTGAAGCTTTCTTT
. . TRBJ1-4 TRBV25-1 CASRSQASNEKLFF TGTGCCAGCAGATCACAAGCCTCTAATGAAAAACTGTTTTTT
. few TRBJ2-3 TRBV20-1 CSAGGGKDTQYF TGCAGTGCTGGAGGTGGGAAAGATACGCAGTATTTT
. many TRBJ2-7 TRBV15 CATSRATYEQYF TGTGCCACCAGCAGGGCTACATACGAGCAGTACTTC
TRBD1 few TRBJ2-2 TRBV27 CASSSGLGQGNTGELFF TGTGCCAGCAGTTCCGGTTTGGGACAGGGGAACACCGGGGAGCTGTTTTTT
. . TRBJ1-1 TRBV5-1 CASSSGSATVTEAFF TGCGCCAGCAGCTCGGGGAGCGCCACAGTGACTGAAGCTTTCTTT
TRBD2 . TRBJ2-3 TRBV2 CASRPPLAGGADTQYF TGTGCCAGCAGACCACCCCTAGCGGGGGGCGCAGATACGCAGTATTTT
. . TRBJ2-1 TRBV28 CASSFVQIRDRRHNEQFF TGTGCCAGCAGTTTCGTTCAAATCCGGGACCGGCGGCACAATGAGCAGTTCTTC
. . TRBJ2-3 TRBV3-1 CASSPQPDTQYF TGTGCCAGCAGCCCCCAGCCAGATACGCAGTATTTT
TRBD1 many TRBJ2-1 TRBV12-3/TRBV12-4 CASSPRDRGLNEQFF TGTGCCAGCAGTCCTCGGGACAGGGGATTGAATGAGCAGTTCTTC
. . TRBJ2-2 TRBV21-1 CASKAPGAQTGELFF TGTGCCAGCAAGGCCCCTGGGGCTCAAACCGGGGAGCTGTTTTTT
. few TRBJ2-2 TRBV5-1 CASSLFDGTGELFF TGCGCCAGCAGTCTTTTCGACGGGACCGGGGAGCTGTTTTTT
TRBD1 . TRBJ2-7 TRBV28 CASSLAGTGYEQYF TGTGCCAGCAGTCTCGCCGGGACAGGTTACGAGCAGTACTTC
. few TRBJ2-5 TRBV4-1 CASSQPFLEGTQYF TGCGCCAGCAGCCAACCTTTCCTCGAGGGGACCCAGTACTTC
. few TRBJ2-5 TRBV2 CASSEIQETQYF TGTGCCAGCAGTGAAATCCAAGAGACCCAGTACTTC
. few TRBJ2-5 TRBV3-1 CASSHPIGVYRETQYF TGTGCCAGCAGCCACCCAATCGGGGTGTACCGAGAGACCCAGTACTTC
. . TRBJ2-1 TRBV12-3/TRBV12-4 CASSSQQYNEQFF TGTGCCAGCAGTTCGCAACAGTACAATGAGCAGTTCTTC
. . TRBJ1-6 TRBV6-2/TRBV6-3 CASSLEVSSPLHF TGTGCCAGCAGTTTGGAGGTGTCATCACCCCTCCACTTT
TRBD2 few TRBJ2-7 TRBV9 CASSVDSGSIYEQYF TGTGCCAGCAGCGTAGATAGCGGGAGTATCTACGAGCAGTACTTC
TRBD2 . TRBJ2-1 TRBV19 CASSRASGEVGVEQFF TGTGCCAGTAGTCGGGCTAGCGGGGAGGTCGGGGTTGAGCAGTTCTTC
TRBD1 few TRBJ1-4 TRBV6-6 CASVTGVHEKLFF TGTGCCAGCGTGACAGGGGTTCATGAAAAACTGTTTTTT
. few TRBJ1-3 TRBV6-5 CASSYTRSGNTIYF TGTGCCAGCAGTTACACCCGCTCTGGAAACACCATATATTTT
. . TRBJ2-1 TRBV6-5 CASSYSRTAYNEQFF TGTGCCAGCAGTTACTCCCGGACAGCCTACAATGAGCAGTTCTTC
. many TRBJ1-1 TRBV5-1 CASSFGPSGRGNTEAFF TGCGCCAGCAGCTTCGGCCCCTCGGGGCGGGGGAACACTGAAGCTTTCTTT
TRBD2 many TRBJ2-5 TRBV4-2 CASSQDGRVEETQYF TGTGCCAGCAGCCAGGACGGGAGGGTTGAAGAGACCCAGTACTTC
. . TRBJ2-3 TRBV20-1 CSAKRWGPSTDTQYF TGCAGTGCAAAGCGATGGGGGCCTAGCACAGATACGCAGTATTTT
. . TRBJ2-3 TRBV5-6 CASSWGPRSTDTQYF TGTGCCAGCAGCTGGGGACCGAGGAGCACAGATACGCAGTATTTT
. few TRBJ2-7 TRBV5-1 CASSLLPDSSYEQYF TGCGCCAGCAGCTTGTTGCCGGACAGCTCCTACGAGCAGTACTTC